This TCR beta chain derives from a study of cytomegalovirus exposure and HLA in healthy donors. Findings and caveats of the study: Later analysis reportedly placed an Asian-associated ancestry cluster below the approximately 680-donor mean in N-insertions.

The V gene end was trimmed by 2 bases and the J gene end by 9 bases; junction bases not matched to a gene: 10. The CDR3 has 16 amino acids. Germline CDR1 and CDR2: SGHTA and FQGNSA. Only a few counts were recorded for this clone. Its specificity is unknown. The PCR employed 60 Vbeta primers together with 13 Jbeta primers. This table comes from immunoSEQ multiplex PCR, and its TCRdb copy is limited to in-frame clones, with some not included. The sample lists some 130,000 clones, approximately 78% occurring once. The gene calls are TRBV7-2 and TRBJ2-1; 10 bases match TRBD2. Sequenced material: PBMCs. This clonotype was obtained from a human donor in good health. The CDR3 loop is CASSLSSGRTGSEQFF. CDR3 in DNA: TGTGCCAGCAGCTTATCTAGCGGGAGAACGGGAAGTGAGCAGTTCTTC.